In its sample, the clone carrying this TCR beta chain was seen a few times. This specimen belongs to a study of shared clonotypes between healthy human individuals. Background on the study: The cohort had two women and a few men, ages 18 to 49. CD4 naive and CD4 memory each took three plates per donor, while CD8 naive took two and CD8 memory one.

CDR1 and CDR2 (germline): SGHRS, YFSETQ. V was shortened by 4 bases and J by 2 bases, with 9 bases between the two germline ends. The CDR3 is made up of 13 amino acids. Data came from immunoSEQ multiplex PCR; TCRdb stores just in-frame clones and leaves some out. The sample lists about a million clones; around 77% were seen once. Sequencing was performed on memory CD4+ T cells from PBMCs. Described subset: CD45RA-negative fraction. This receptor was identified in a man between 18 and 35 years old in good health. Some clones in this sample may be carry-over from other donors' samples. The rearrangement joins TRBV5-1 to TRBJ1-1; no firm D call. CDR3 amino acids: CASSPSANTEAFF. The DNA of the CDR3 is TGCGCCAGCAGCCCTTCGGCAAACACTGAAGCTTTCTTT. The full variable domain, completed using reference TRBV5-1 and TRBJ1-1, is KAGVTQTPRYLIKTRGQQVTLSCSPISGHRSVSWYQQTPGQGLQFLFEYFSETQRNKGNFPGRFSGRQFSNSRSEMNVSTLELGDSALYLCASSPSANTEAFFGQGTRLTVV.